This is a list of T cell receptor beta chains from one sample in a study of Tregs in tolerant kidney transplant recipients. Data came from immunoSEQ multiplex PCR; TCRdb stores just in-frame clones and leaves some out. The top ten clones hold about 0.58% of a sample with hundreds of thousands of clones, about four fifths of them seen once. The sample comprised CD4+ T cells from blood. The receptors were sampled from a human donor in good health. Both conserved end residues are part of each CDR3. Each record gives: D gene, CDR3 length, V gene, clone size, J gene, CDR3 DNA, CDR3 protein. A D gene is named only where the DNA matches it firmly. Only part of the rows carry a size: once, few, many, or a class if the clone is expanded.

-,14,TRBV7-9,-,TRBJ2-7,TGTGCCAGCAGCTTAGGCCCCAGGACCTACGAGCAGTACTTC,CASSLGPRTYEQYF
-,14,TRBV5-1,-,TRBJ1-4,TGCGCCAGCAGCATGCACGACAGTAATGAAAAACTGTTTTTT,CASSMHDSNEKLFF
-,15,TRBV27,-,TRBJ1-4,TGTGCCAGCAGTTTAAGCCGGGACCATACCGAAAAACTGTTTTTT,CASSLSRDHTEKLFF
TRBD1,14,TRBV5-1,-,TRBJ2-7,TGCGCCAGCAGCCAAGGACAGGGCTCCTACGAGCAGTACTTC,CASSQGQGSYEQYF
-,15,TRBV6-1,-,TRBJ1-1,TGTGCCAGCAGCCCTAGGACGGGGGCCAACACTGAAGCTTTCTTT,CASSPRTGANTEAFF
-,15,TRBV4-2,-,TRBJ2-2,TGTGCCAGCAGCCAAGATACTAGCAGCACCGGGGAGCTGTTTTTT,CASSQDTSSTGELFF
TRBD2,15,TRBV4-2,few,TRBJ2-7,TGTGCCAGCAGCCTGGGGGGGTCCAAGTCCTACGAGCAGTACTTC,CASSLGGSKSYEQYF
TRBD1,15,TRBV6-5,few,TRBJ1-2,TGTGCCAGCAGTTACAAACAGGGGGCGGGCTATGGCTACACCTTC,CASSYKQGAGYGYTF
TRBD2,15,TRBV18,-,TRBJ2-3,TGTGCCAGCTCACGGGCCAGCGGGAGAACAGATACGCAGTATTTT,CASSRASGRTDTQYF
TRBD2,18,TRBV2,-,TRBJ2-3,TGTGCCAGCAGTGATAGCATTACTAGCGGAGCTAGCACAGATACGCAGTATTTT,CASSDSITSGASTDTQYF
TRBD2,16,TRBV7-8,-,TRBJ2-1,TGTGCCAGCAGCCCCTCGAATAGCGGGGGCTACAATGAGCAGTTCTTC,CASSPSNSGGYNEQFF
TRBD2,16,TRBV10-1,-,TRBJ2-2,TGCGCCAGCAGTTCGGCTAGCGGGAGGGCCGTCGGGGAGCTGTTTTTT,CASSSASGRAVGELFF
-,13,TRBV6-5,-,TRBJ2-3,TGTGCCAGCAGTCGCCCTAGCACAGATACGCAGTATTTT,CASSRPSTDTQYF
-,15,TRBV11-2,-,TRBJ2-3,TGTGCCAGCAGCTTAGAGCGGGACCGCACAGATACGCAGTATTTT,CASSLERDRTDTQYF
-,14,TRBV2,-,TRBJ1-1,TGTGCCAGCATGACAGTGTCCATGAACACTGAAGCTTTCTTT,CASMTVSMNTEAFF
-,13,TRBV5-8,-,TRBJ2-7,TGTGCCAGCCGGCGAAGACAGCCGTACGAGCAGTACTTC,CASRRRQPYEQYF
TRBD2,15,TRBV5-4,-,TRBJ2-3,TGTGCCAGCAGCGGGGCTAGCGGGAGCGGAGATACGCAGTATTTT,CASSGASGSGDTQYF
-,13,TRBV9,-,TRBJ2-4,TGTGCCAGCAGCGTAGGGACCAAAAACATTCAGTACTTC,CASSVGTKNIQYF
TRBD1,15,TRBV18,-,TRBJ1-2,TGTGCCAGCTCACTGGGACAGGGGGTAGACTATGGCTACACCTTC,CASSLGQGVDYGYTF
TRBD2,15,TRBV5-1,-,TRBJ2-5,TGCGCCAGCAGCTCCGGGACTAGCGCCGCCGAGACCCAGTACTTC,CASSSGTSAAETQYF
TRBD1,16,TRBV7-3,-,TRBJ2-7,TGTGCCAGCAGCTTAACCGGGACAGGGTTATCCTACGAGCAGTACTTC,CASSLTGTGLSYEQYF
-,14,TRBV18,-,TRBJ1-1,TGTGCCAGCTCACCCCTGAGTCAGAACACTGAAGCTTTCTTT,CASSPLSQNTEAFF
-,15,TRBV10-3,-,TRBJ2-1,TGTGCCATCAGTACTCAGGTGGCAGGGTACAATGAGCAGTTCTTC,CAISTQVAGYNEQFF
-,16,TRBV14,-,TRBJ2-2,TGTGCCAGCAGCCAAGTGTTCAGCGCGAACACCGGGGAGCTGTTTTTT,CASSQVFSANTGELFF
TRBD1,15,TRBV5-1,-,TRBJ1-1,TGCGCCAGCAGCGCAGGGGACAGACAGAACACTGAAGCTTTCTTT,CASSAGDRQNTEAFF
TRBD2,17,TRBV19,once,TRBJ2-1,TGTGCCAGTAGTATAAGCCTAGCGGGCCCAACCTACAATGAGCAGTTCTTC,CASSISLAGPTYNEQFF
TRBD2,14,TRBV5-4,-,TRBJ2-5,TGTGCCAGCAGCTCGTATAGCGGGGGAGAGACCCAGTACTTC,CASSSYSGGETQYF
-,13,TRBV10-3,-,TRBJ1-2,TGTGCCGTCGGTGAGGGGCGTAACTATGGCTACACCTTC,CAVGEGRNYGYTF
-,16,TRBV6-5,-,TRBJ1-5,TGTGCCAGCAGTTACTCGAGAATAACAGGAAATCAGCCCCAGCATTTT,CASSYSRITGNQPQHF
-,16,TRBV5-1,-,TRBJ2-3,TGCGCCAGCAGCTCAAAACAGAGCTCGGGCACAGATACGCAGTATTTT,CASSSKQSSGTDTQYF
-,16,TRBV30,-,TRBJ1-5,TGTGCCTGGAGTGTATGGGGGGGTACCAGCAATCAGCCCCAGCATTTT,CAWSVWGGTSNQPQHF
-,14,TRBV4-1,few,TRBJ1-2,TGCGCCAGCAGCCCCACAGGGTTCGGGTATGGCTACACCTTC,CASSPTGFGYGYTF
-,13,TRBV5-4,-,TRBJ2-5,TGTGCCAGCAGCTTGGCTTCCGGGGAGACCCAGTACTTC,CASSLASGETQYF
-,12,TRBV7-9,once,TRBJ2-5,TGTGCCAGCAGCTTAGTCGGCGAGACCCAGTACTTC,CASSLVGETQYF
-,15,TRBV6-1,-,TRBJ1-2,TGTGCCAGCAGGGATCTAAAGGACGGAGCCTATGGCTACACCTTC,CASRDLKDGAYGYTF
-,14,TRBV11-2,once,TRBJ1-2,TGTGCCAGCAGCTTAAGCAGGAATAACTATGGCTACACCTTC,CASSLSRNNYGYTF
TRBD1,13,TRBV28,-,TRBJ1-1,TGTGCCACCCACAACCGGGACAGGGCTGAAGCTTTCTTT,CATHNRDRAEAFF
TRBD2,16,TRBV18,-,TRBJ2-1,TGTGCCAGCTCACCACCGGCGGGAGCACACTACAATGAGCAGTTCTTC,CASSPPAGAHYNEQFF
-,13,TRBV19,-,TRBJ1-1,TGTGCCAGTAGTATCGGGTGGAACACTGAAGCTTTCTTT,CASSIGWNTEAFF
TRBD1,17,TRBV4-1,-,TRBJ1-5,TGCGCCAGCAGCCAAGTAGGGGACAGGCGAACTTGGTCGCCCCAGCATTTT,CASSQVGDRRTWSPQHF
-,13,TRBV7-7,-,TRBJ1-5,TGTGCTAGCAGCCCAGGGGAAAATCAGCCCCAGCATTTT,CASSPGENQPQHF
-,13,TRBV18,-,TRBJ2-3,TGTGCCAGCTCCCGGGACTTCACAGATACGCAGTATTTT,CASSRDFTDTQYF
TRBD2,15,TRBV4-1,-,TRBJ2-3,TGCGCCAGCACCTGGACTAGCGGACCTTCAGATACGCAGTATTTT,CASTWTSGPSDTQYF
-,14,TRBV2,-,TRBJ2-5,TGTGCCAGCAGTGAAGGTAGAGGGGGGGAGACCCAGTACTTC,CASSEGRGGETQYF
-,13,TRBV6-6,-,TRBJ1-1,TGTGCCAGCAGTTCCTACCCCACCACTGAAGCTTTCTTT,CASSSYPTTEAFF
-,16,TRBV18,-,TRBJ2-1,TGTGCCAGCTCACTCGTAACGGGGGCTACCTACAATGAGCAGTTCTTC,CASSLVTGATYNEQFF
-,11,TRBV5-8,-,TRBJ1-6,TGTGCCAGCAGCTTGAGTTCACCCCTCCACTTT,CASSLSSPLHF
-,12,TRBV18,-,TRBJ1-2,TGTGCCAGCTCACCGGACATCTATGGCTACACCTTC,CASSPDIYGYTF
-,11,TRBV29-1,-,TRBJ1-1,TGCAGCGCAGGAGTCACGGTTGAAGCTTTCTTT,CSAGVTVEAFF
TRBD1,14,TRBV19,-,TRBJ1-4,TGTGCCAGTAGATCGGACAGGGGGCATGAAAAACTGTTTTTT,CASRSDRGHEKLFF
TRBD1,16,TRBV19,-,TRBJ2-6,TGTGCCAGTAGTGCGAGCAGGGGGCGTGGGGCCAACGTCCTGACTTTC,CASSASRGRGANVLTF
-,17,TRBV23-1,-,TRBJ2-3,TGCGCCAGCAGTCGAATTACGGGCCGAGGACGACAAGATACGCAGTATTTT,CASSRITGRGRQDTQYF